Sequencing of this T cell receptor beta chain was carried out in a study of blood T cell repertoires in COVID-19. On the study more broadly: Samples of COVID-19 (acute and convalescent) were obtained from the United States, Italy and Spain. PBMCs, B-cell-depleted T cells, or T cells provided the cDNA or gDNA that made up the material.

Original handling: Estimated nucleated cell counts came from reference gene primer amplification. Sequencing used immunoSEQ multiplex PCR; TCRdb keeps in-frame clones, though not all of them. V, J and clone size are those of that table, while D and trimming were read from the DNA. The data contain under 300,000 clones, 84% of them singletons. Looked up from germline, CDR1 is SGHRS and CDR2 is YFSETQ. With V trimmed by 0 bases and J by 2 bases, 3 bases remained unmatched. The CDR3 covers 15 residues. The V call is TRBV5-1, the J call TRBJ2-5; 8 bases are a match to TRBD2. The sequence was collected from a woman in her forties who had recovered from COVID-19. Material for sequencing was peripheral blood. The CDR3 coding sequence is TGCGCCAGCAGCTTGGCGCCTAGCGGGCAAGAGACCCAGTACTTC. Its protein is CASSLAPSGQETQYF.